These T cell receptor beta chains were read from a single sample in a study of Graves' ophthalmopathy and Graves' hyperthyroidism. TCRdb re-called the multiplex PCR reads through MiXCR, storing one row per CDR3 protein. The sample lists 560,000 or so distinct CDR3 sequences; approximately 35% were seen once. Input material: peripheral blood or thyroid tissue (not recorded which). Receptors were obtained from an adult man with Graves' hyperthyroidism. Each CDR3 is given with its conserved first and last residue. Each record gives: CDR3 length, V gene, J gene, CDR3 protein.

>14|TRBV6-4|TRBJ2-2
CASSDEGGAGELFF
>14|TRBV13|TRBJ2-5
CASRPGNTVETQYF
>15|TRBV24-1|TRBJ2-7
CASSLAGTRGGEQYF
>13|TRBV2|TRBJ1-2
CASSETGGRGYTF
>16|TRBV2|TRBJ1-2
CASSEIPGQGNYGYTF
>14|TRBV29-1|TRBJ2-7
CSGRTSGSSNEQYF
>14|TRBV20-1|TRBJ1-2
CSASRTVDSYGYTF
>15|TRBV27|TRBJ1-5
CASSFRPDSNQPQHF
>13|TRBV20-1|TRBJ1-2
CSARPTWDYGYTF
>9|TRBV29-1|TRBJ2-6
CSVWDGMTF